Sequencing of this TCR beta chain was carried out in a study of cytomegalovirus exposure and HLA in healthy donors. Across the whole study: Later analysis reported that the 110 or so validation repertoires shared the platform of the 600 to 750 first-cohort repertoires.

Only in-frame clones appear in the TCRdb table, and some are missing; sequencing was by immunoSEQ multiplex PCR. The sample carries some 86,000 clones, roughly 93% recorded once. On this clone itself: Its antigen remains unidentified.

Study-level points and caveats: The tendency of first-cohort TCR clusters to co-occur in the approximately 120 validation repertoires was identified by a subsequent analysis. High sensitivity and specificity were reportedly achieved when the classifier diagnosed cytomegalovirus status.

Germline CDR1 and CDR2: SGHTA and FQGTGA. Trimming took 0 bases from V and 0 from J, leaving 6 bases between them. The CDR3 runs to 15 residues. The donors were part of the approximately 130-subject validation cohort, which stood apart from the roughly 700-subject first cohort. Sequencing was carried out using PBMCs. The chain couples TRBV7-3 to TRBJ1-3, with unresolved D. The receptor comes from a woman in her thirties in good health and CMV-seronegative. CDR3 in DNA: TGTGCCAGCAGCTTAACGGGCCGCTCTGGAAACACCATATATTTT. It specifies CASSLTGRSGNTIYF.